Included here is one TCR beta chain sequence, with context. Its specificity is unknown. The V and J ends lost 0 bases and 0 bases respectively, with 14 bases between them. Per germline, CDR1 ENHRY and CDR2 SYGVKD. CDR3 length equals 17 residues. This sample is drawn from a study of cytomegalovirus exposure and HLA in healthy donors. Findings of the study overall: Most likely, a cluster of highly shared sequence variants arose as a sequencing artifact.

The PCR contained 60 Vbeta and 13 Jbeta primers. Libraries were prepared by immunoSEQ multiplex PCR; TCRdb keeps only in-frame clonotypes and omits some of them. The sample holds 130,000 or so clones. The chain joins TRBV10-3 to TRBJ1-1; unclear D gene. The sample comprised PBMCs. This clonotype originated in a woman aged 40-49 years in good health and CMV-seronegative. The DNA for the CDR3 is TGTGCCATCAGTGAGTCCTCGGGGAGAGGGATGAACACTGAAGCTTTCTTT. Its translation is CAISESSGRGMNTEAFF.